The next 6 T cell receptor beta chains were all read from a single sample in a study of blood T cell repertoires in COVID-19. Profiling relied on immunoSEQ multiplex PCR, and the TCRdb table lists in-frame clones only, not all of them. The sample has 150,000 or so clones; around 90% are singletons. Sequenced input: peripheral blood. The receptor set was obtained from a man younger than 35 with acute or convalescent COVID-19.

J is TRBJ2-1 and V is TRBV6-5; D is undetermined. The V gene's germline CDR1 is MNHEY and CDR2 SVGAGI. The CDR3 covers 15 residues. V was pared by 8 bases and J by 2 bases, with 16 bases between. CDR3 sequence (DNA): TGTGCCAGCGTTAAGACTGGCAAAGCCTACAATGAGCAGTTCTTC. Its translation is CASVKTGKAYNEQFF.

The chain links TRBV27 to TRBJ2-7; 9 bases agree with TRBD1. CDR3 length equals 17 residues. Trimming took 3 bases from V and 2 from J; bases not matched to a gene: 11. Germline CDR1 reads MNHEY; CDR2 reads SMNVEV (reference sequence). DNA for the CDR3: TGTGCCAGCAGTTTTCGAGGTGGGACAGGGTTCCCCTACGAGCAGTACTTC. This encodes CASSFRGGTGFPYEQYF.

The V gene is TRBV6-5, the J gene TRBJ1-2; D unresolved. Germline CDR1 and CDR2: MNHEY and SVGAGI. V was trimmed by 7 bases and J by 3 bases, leaving 9 bases between them. The CDR3 runs to 12 residues. CDR3 bases: TGTGCCAGCACTGGTGGAGACTATGGCTACACCTTC. Translated: CASTGGDYGYTF.

J is TRBJ1-2 and V is TRBV14; tentatively, D is TRBD1 (6 bases). V was shortened by 2 bases and J by 12 bases, with 19 bases between the two germline ends. CDR3 length: 14 residues. Germline V gives CDR1 SGHDN, CDR2 FVKESK. CDR3 sequence (DNA): TGTGCCAGCAGCCAAAGCCCCCTGACAGGCATGGACACCTTC. Amino acid sequence: CASSQSPLTGMDTF.

The chain links TRBV24-1 to TRBJ2-1, with 7 bases aligning to TRBD1. This CDR3 spans 15 amino acids. After removal of 3 bases from V and 4 bases from J, the junction contained 5 bases not matched to a gene. From germline, CDR1 is KGHDR and CDR2 SFDVKD. CDR3 sequence: CATSDRSGGYNEQFF. For the CDR3, the DNA is TGTGCCACCAGTGATCGTTCAGGGGGATACAATGAGCAGTTCTTC.

J is TRBJ2-7 and V is TRBV13; 9 bases agree with TRBD1. The germline CDR1 and CDR2 sequences are PRHDT and FYEKMQ (reference sequence). CDR3 length equals 15 residues. V shed 4 bases, J shed 0 bases, and the junction held 4 bases outside the gene matches. The CDR3 nucleotides are TGTGCCAGCAGCTCTGGACAGGGGCTCTCCTACGAGCAGTACTTC. Residues: CASSSGQGLSYEQYF. Supplemented by reference TRBV13 and TRBJ2-7, the full variable domain reads AAGVIQSPRHLIKEKRETATLKCYPIPRHDTVYWYQQGPGQDPQFLISFYEKMQSDKGSIPDRFSAQQFSDYHSELNMSSLELGDSALYFCASSSGQGLSYEQYFGPGTRLTVT.